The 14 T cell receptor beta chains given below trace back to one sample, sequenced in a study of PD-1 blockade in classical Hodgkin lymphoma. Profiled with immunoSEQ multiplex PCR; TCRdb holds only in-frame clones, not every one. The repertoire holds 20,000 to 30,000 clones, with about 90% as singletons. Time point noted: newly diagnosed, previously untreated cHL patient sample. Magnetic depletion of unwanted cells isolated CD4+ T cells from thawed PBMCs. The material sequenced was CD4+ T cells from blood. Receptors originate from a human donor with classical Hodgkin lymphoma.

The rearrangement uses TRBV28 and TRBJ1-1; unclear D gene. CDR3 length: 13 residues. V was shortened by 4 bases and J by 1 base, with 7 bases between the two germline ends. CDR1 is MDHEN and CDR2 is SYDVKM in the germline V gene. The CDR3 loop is CASSSQENTEAFF. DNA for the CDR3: TGTGCCAGCAGTTCCCAGGAGAACACTGAAGCTTTCTTT.

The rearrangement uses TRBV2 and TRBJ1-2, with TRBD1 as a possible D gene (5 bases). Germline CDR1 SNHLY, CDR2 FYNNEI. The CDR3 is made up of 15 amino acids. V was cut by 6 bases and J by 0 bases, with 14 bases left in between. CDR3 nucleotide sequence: TGTGCCAGCAGGCTCTCAGGGAATACTAACTATGGCTACACCTTC. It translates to CASRLSGNTNYGYTF.

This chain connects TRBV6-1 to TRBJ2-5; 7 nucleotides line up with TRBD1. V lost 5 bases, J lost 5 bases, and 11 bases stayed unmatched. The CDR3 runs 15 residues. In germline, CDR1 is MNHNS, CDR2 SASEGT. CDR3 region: CASSIGQARGETQYF. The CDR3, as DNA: TGTGCCAGCAGTATAGGACAGGCGAGGGGGGAGACCCAGTACTTC.

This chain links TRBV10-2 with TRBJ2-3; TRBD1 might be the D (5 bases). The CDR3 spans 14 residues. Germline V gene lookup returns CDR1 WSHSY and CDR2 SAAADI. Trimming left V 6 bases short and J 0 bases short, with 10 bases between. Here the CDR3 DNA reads TGCGCCAGCAGCTTTGACAGCAGCACAGATACGCAGTATTTT. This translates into CASSFDSSTDTQYF.

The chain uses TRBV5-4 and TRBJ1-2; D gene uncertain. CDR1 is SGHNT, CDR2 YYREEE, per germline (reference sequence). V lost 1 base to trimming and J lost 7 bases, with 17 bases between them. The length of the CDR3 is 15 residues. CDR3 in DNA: TGTGCCAGCAGCTTGCAAGGTGACGGGTTTCGTGGCTACACCTTC. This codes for CASSLQGDGFRGYTF.

The CDR3 nucleotides are TGTGCCAGCACTACGGGACAGGGGACTAATGAAAAACTGTTTTTT. Translated: CASTTGQGTNEKLFF. V and J are TRBV6-1 and TRBJ1-4; 10 positions agree with TRBD1. In germline, CDR1 is MNHNS, CDR2 SASEGT. The CDR3 length is 15 residues. V lost 7 bases and J lost 2; bases outside the gene matches: 4.

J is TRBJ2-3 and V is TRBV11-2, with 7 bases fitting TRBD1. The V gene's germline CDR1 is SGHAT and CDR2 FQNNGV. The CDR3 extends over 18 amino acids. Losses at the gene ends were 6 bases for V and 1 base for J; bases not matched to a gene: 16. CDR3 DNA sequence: TGTGCCAGCAGTACGGACAGGCCAGGGTCAGCCCGCACAGATACGCAGTATTTT. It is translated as CASSTDRPGSARTDTQYF.

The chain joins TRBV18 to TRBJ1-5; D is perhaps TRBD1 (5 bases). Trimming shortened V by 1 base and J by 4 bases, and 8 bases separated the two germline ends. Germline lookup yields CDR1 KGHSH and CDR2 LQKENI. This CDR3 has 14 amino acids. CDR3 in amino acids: CASSPRGENQPQHF. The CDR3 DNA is TGTGCCAGCTCACCACGGGGGGAGAATCAGCCCCAGCATTTT.

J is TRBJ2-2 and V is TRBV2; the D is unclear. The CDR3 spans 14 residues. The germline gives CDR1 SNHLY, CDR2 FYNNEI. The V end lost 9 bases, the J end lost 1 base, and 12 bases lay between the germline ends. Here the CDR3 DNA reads TGTGCCAGTGGCAGCGCGAGGAACACCGGGGAGCTGTTTTTT. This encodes CASGSARNTGELFF.

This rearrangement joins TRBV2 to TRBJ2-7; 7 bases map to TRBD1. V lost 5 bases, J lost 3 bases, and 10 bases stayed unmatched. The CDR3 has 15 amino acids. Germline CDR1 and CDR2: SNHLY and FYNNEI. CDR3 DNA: TGTGCCAGCAGTATCAGGGACAGAAATTACTACGAGCAGTACTTC. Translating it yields CASSIRDRNYYEQYF.

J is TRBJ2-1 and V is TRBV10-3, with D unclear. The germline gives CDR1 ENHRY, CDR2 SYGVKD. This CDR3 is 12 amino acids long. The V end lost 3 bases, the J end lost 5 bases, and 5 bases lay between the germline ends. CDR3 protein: CAISERDNEQFF. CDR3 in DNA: TGTGCCATCAGTGAACGGGACAATGAGCAGTTCTTC.

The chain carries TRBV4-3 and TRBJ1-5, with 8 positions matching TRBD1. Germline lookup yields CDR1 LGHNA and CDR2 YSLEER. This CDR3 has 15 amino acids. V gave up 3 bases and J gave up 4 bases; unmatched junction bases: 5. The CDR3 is CASSQDGQGNQPQHF. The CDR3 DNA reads TGCGCCAGCAGCCAGGATGGACAGGGTAATCAGCCCCAGCATTTT.

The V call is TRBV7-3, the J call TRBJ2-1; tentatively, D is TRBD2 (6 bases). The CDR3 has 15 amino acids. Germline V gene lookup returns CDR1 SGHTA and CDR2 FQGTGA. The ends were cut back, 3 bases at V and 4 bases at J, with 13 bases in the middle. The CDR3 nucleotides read TGTGCCAGCAGCTTGGGACTCGGCCCTTACAATGAGCAGTTCTTC. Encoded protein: CASSLGLGPYNEQFF.

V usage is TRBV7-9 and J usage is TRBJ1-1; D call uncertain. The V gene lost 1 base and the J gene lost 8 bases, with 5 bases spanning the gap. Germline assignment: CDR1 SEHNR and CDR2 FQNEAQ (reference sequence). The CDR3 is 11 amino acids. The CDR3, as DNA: TGTGCCAGCAGCTTAGTCCGGGAAGCTTTCTTT. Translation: CASSLVREAFF.